The source of this T cell receptor beta chain is a study of radiotherapy plus CTLA-4 blockade in lung cancer. Across the whole study: Across the patients, objective responses occurred in more than 15%, and disease control in roughly 31%.

Produced via immunoSEQ multiplex PCR; TCRdb's table is partial and in-frame only. The sample yields 60,000 or so clones, 70% to 80% seen once. The ends were cut back, 1 base at V and 4 bases at J, with 9 bases in the middle. The CDR3 is 14 residues long. The germline V gene has CDR1 SGHAT and CDR2 FQNNGV. The sample consisted of peripheral blood, taken from a patient treated with radiotherapy plus ipilimumab. The gene calls are TRBV11-2 and TRBJ2-3; D is ambiguous. This receptor was taken from a human donor with non-small cell lung cancer who had a partial response to radiotherapy plus ipilimumab. The CDR3 here is CASSLGGSPDTQYF. CDR3 coding DNA: TGTGCCAGCAGCTTAGGCGGTAGCCCAGATACGCAGTATTTT.